This TCR beta chain derives from a study of blood T cell repertoires in COVID-19. The CDR3 covers 14 residues. CDR1 and CDR2 (germline): MDHEN, SYDVKM. Trimming removed 8 bases from V and 4 bases from J; junction bases left unmatched: 7. Measured with immunoSEQ multiplex PCR; TCRdb has only the in-frame clones, and not every one. The sample has roughly 120,000 clones, just over 85% seen once; the top ten hold 0.88%. The receptor comes from a woman in her forties or fifties with active or convalescent COVID-19. The chain recombines TRBV28 with TRBJ2-1; 8 bases match TRBD2. Sequenced sample: peripheral blood. In DNA form, the CDR3 reads TGTGCCAGCGGAAAGCGGGGGAATTACAATGAGCAGTTCTTC. The encoded protein is CASGKRGNYNEQFF.